This entry lists 17 T cell receptor beta chains sequenced from one sample in a study of blood T cell repertoires in COVID-19. The repertoire was sequenced with immunoSEQ multiplex PCR; TCRdb's copy has only in-frame clones and lacks some. The table records roughly 200,000 clones, around 80% of them present only once. Sample: peripheral blood. The receptors were gathered from a human donor in a cohort sampled during active COVID-19.

The chain is built from TRBV4-1 and TRBJ2-3, with 8 positions matching TRBD2. In germline, CDR1 is MGHRA, CDR2 YSYEKL. V shed 0 bases and J 4 bases; nucleotides not matched to a gene: 9. This CDR3 is 17 amino acids long. This CDR3 is CASSQDLGGRYPDTQYF. CDR3 sequence (DNA): TGCGCCAGCAGCCAAGATCTTGGCGGGAGGTATCCAGATACGCAGTATTTT.

Points on this clone: One end of the junction fails to match germline, which may point to a read error. The chain links TRBV3-1 (or the pseudogene TRBV3-2) to TRBJ2-3; 8 bases align to TRBD1. Germline V gene sequence: CDR1 LGHDT, CDR2 YNNKEL (reference sequence). This CDR3 has 13 residues. CDR3 sequence: CASRGSGTGRTSF. The CDR3 bases are TGTGCCAGCAGGGGCTCCGGGACAGGTCGGACCAGCTTT.

The chain combines TRBV28 with TRBJ2-7; D might be TRBD1 (7 bases). Trimming shortened V by 6 bases and J by 4 bases, and 13 bases separated the two germline ends. The CDR3 contains 13 residues. Per germline, CDR1 MDHEN and CDR2 SYDVKM. DNA for the CDR3: TGTGCCAGCAGAACCGCGGGACAGTACGAGCAGTACTTC. Amino acids: CASRTAGQYEQYF.

The chain links TRBV11-2 to TRBJ1-2; D is undetermined. Trimming removed 6 bases from V and 4 bases from J, with 15 bases in between. The CDR3 spans 14 residues. Per germline, CDR1 SGHAT and CDR2 FQNNGV. The CDR3 bases are TGTGCCAGCAGTTTGATTCAGGCGAGCTATGGCTACACCTTC. As protein: CASSLIQASYGYTF.

V is TRBV4-1 and J is TRBJ2-6; 8 bases fit TRBD1. Germline values: CDR1 MGHRA, CDR2 YSYEKL. Trimming removed 4 bases from V and 4 bases from J; junction bases left unmatched: 6. The CDR3 is made up of 16 amino acids. The CDR3 DNA sequence: TGCGCCAGCAGCCCGGGCAGGGGGCCCGGGGCCAACGTCCTGACTTTC. Its protein is CASSPGRGPGANVLTF.

This sequence joins TRBV5-1 and TRBJ1-2, with 7 bases aligning to TRBD1. Germline values: CDR1 SGHRS, CDR2 YFSETQ. The CDR3 length is 13 residues. With 2 bases clipped from V and 8 bases from J, the junction kept 6 bases outside the gene matches. This CDR3 reads CASSLRGGEGYTF. The CDR3 DNA sequence: TGCGCCAGCAGCTTAAGAGGGGGCGAAGGCTACACCTTC.

The J gene is TRBJ1-2, the V gene TRBV6-5; TRBD1 is a possible D gene (6 bases). In germline, CDR1 is MNHEY, CDR2 SVGAGI. This CDR3 spans 13 amino acids. V lost 5 bases, J lost 8 bases, and 15 bases lay in between. The CDR3 reads CASSQTDRRGYTF. The DNA for the CDR3 is TGTGCCAGCAGTCAAACCGACAGGCGGGGCTACACCTTC.

The chain has TRBV27 and TRBJ2-7, with 10 nucleotides matching TRBD2. The V and J ends lost 4 bases and 0 bases, in that order; junction bases with no gene match: 9. The germline V gene encodes CDR1 MNHEY and CDR2 SMNVEV (reference sequence). The CDR3 consists of 17 residues. The DNA for the CDR3 is TGTGCCAGCAGTTCCTTCATTAGCGGGGGGAACTCCTACGAGCAGTACGTC. It yields the protein CASSSFISGGNSYEQYV.

The chain combines TRBV7-6 with TRBJ1-6; possibly TRBD1 for D (6 bases). CDR1 SGHVS and CDR2 FNYEAQ come from the germline V gene. The germline V and J ends were trimmed by 3 bases and 5 bases, with 11 bases remaining between them. The CDR3 contains 15 residues. The CDR3 DNA sequence: TGTGCCAGCAGCTTGTCAGGACAGAATAATTCACCCCTCCACTTT. Amino acids: CASSLSGQNNSPLHF.

This rearrangement joins TRBV10-3 to TRBJ1-5; D might be TRBD1 (5 bases). The CDR3 spans 14 residues. Germline V gene lookup returns CDR1 ENHRY and CDR2 SYGVKD. The ends were cut back, 5 bases at V and 7 bases at J, with 15 bases in the middle. CDR3 protein: CAISPGQGRQPQHF. As DNA, the CDR3 is TGTGCCATCAGTCCCGGCCAGGGAAGGCAGCCCCAGCATTTT.

The rearrangement uses TRBV5-8 and TRBJ2-6; TRBD1 matches at 8 bases. With 4 bases clipped from V and 4 bases from J, the junction kept 16 bases outside the gene matches. Germline values: CDR1 SGHTS, CDR2 YDEGEE. The CDR3 consists of 19 residues. CDR3 sequence reads: CASSPRLGQGSYGANVLTF. For the CDR3, the DNA is TGTGCCAGCAGCCCTCGGCTCGGACAGGGCTCTTACGGGGCCAACGTCCTGACTTTC.

The CDR3: CSVDSYNEQFF. CDR3 nucleotides: TGCAGCGTCGACAGTTACAATGAGCAGTTCTTC. The genes are TRBV29-1 and TRBJ2-1; perhaps TRBD1 as D (5 bases). CDR1 is SQVTM and CDR2 is ANQGSEA in the germline V gene. The CDR3 has 11 amino acids. The V end was cut by 6 bases, the J end by 4 bases, with 7 bases between.

This clone was observed once. The chain joins TRBV29-1 to TRBJ2-5; D gene uncertain. The germline V and J ends were trimmed by 1 base and 5 bases, with 11 bases remaining between them. Germline V CDR1 and CDR2: SQVTM, ANQGSEA. The CDR3 sequence is 13 residues long. The CDR3: CSVEGAIRETQYF. The CDR3 DNA follows: TGCAGCGTTGAAGGGGCTATAAGGGAGACCCAGTACTTC.

This chain connects TRBV5-1 to TRBJ2-1; D gene unclear. Germline V gene sequence: CDR1 SGHRS, CDR2 YFSETQ. The CDR3 contains 13 residues. Trimming cost V 7 bases and J 4 bases, with 12 bases left between them. In DNA, the CDR3 is TGCGCCAGCGGGCAGAGCAGTTACAATGAGCAGTTCTTC. This codes for CASGQSSYNEQFF.

The rearrangement links TRBV19 to TRBJ1-2, with TRBD1 matching over 7 bases. V trimming: 5 bases; J trimming: 7 bases; junction bases outside the gene matches: 10. Germline CDR1 reads LNHDA; CDR2 reads SQIVND (reference sequence). The CDR3 runs to 14 residues. The CDR3 here is CASSHDREVAGYTF. The CDR3 coding sequence is TGTGCCAGTAGTCACGACAGGGAGGTTGCTGGCTACACCTTC.

The V gene is TRBV5-4, the J gene TRBJ2-2, with TRBD2 matching over 15 bases. The V and J ends lost 0 bases and 5 bases, in that order; junction bases with no gene match: 5. The V gene's germline CDR1 is SGHNT and CDR2 YYREEE (reference sequence). This CDR3 comprises 18 residues. As DNA, the CDR3 is TGTGCCAGCAGCTTGGCCGGACTAGCGGGAGGGAATACCGGGGAGCTGTTTTTT. Translation: CASSLAGLAGGNTGELFF.

V usage is TRBV19 and J usage is TRBJ1-6, with D possibly matching TRBD1 (6 bases). V was clipped by 6 bases and J by 5 bases, with 17 bases between them. This CDR3 spans 16 amino acids. Germline values: CDR1 LNHDA, CDR2 SQIVND (reference sequence). The CDR3 DNA is TGTGCCAGTAGAACTTTTGGGACAAGCCATAATTCACCCCTCCACTTT. Translating gives CASRTFGTSHNSPLHF.